The 24 T cell receptor beta chains listed next were all sequenced from one sample in a study of shared clonotypes between healthy human individuals. Measured with immunoSEQ multiplex PCR; TCRdb has only the in-frame clones, and not every one. The repertoire has roughly 300,000 clones, about nine tenths of them found once; the top ten carry about a sixth. Material: memory CD8+ T cells sorted from blood. Documented subset: CD45RO+ cells pooled with CCR7-negative TemRA cells. The receptor set was obtained from a man between 18 and 35 years old in good health.

This chain connects TRBV28 to TRBJ1-4, with TRBD1 as a possible D gene (5 bases). V dropped 4 bases and J dropped 7 bases, with 25 bases sitting between them. The CDR3 contains 18 residues. Germline values: CDR1 MDHEN, CDR2 SYDVKM. The CDR3 sequence is CASSSSRGEGVMGEKLFF. DNA of the CDR3: TGTGCCAGCAGTTCCTCGAGAGGGGAAGGGGTTATGGGTGAAAAACTGTTTTTT.

The chain couples TRBV7-9 to TRBJ2-3; no reliable D call. V was cut by 3 bases and J by 2 bases, with 6 bases left in between. Germline assignment: CDR1 SEHNR and CDR2 FQNEAQ (reference sequence). CDR3 length equals 13 residues. This CDR3 reads CASSFGPTDTQYF. The CDR3 DNA is TGTGCCAGCAGCTTCGGGCCCACAGATACGCAGTATTTT.

The chain joins TRBV29-1 to TRBJ1-1, with 9 bases identical to TRBD1. Germline loops: CDR1 SQVTM, CDR2 ANQGSEA. This CDR3 contains 13 residues. With 8 bases clipped from V and 1 base from J, the junction kept 5 bases outside the gene matches. For the CDR3, the DNA is TGCAGCATAAGGACAGGGGAGAACACTGAAGCTTTCTTT. This sequence encodes CSIRTGENTEAFF.

Only one count was recorded for this clone. In DNA form, the CDR3 reads TGCGCCAGCAGCCAAGACCCGACTAGCGGGTTCACAGATACGCAGTATTTT. This encodes CASSQDPTSGFTDTQYF. The chain is built from TRBV4-3 and TRBJ2-3; TRBD2 matches at 10 bases. The CDR3 consists of 17 residues. Germline-derived CDR1 and CDR2 are LGHNA and YSLEER. Trimming removed 0 bases from V and 2 bases from J; junction bases left unmatched: 5.

This clone showed up just a few times. The chain has TRBV19 and TRBJ2-1; 7 bases are shared with TRBD2. The V gene's germline CDR1 is LNHDA and CDR2 SQIVND (reference sequence). Trimming cost V 0 bases and J 4 bases; bases outside gene matches: 9. The CDR3 totals 17 residues. The CDR3 bases are TGTGCCAGTAGTATAGATCTGGCTAGCGGCCAATACAATGAGCAGTTCTTC. Amino acids: CASSIDLASGQYNEQFF.

V gene TRBV9 combines with J gene TRBJ1-1; D gene unclear. The CDR3 is 14 residues long. The V and J ends lost 0 bases and 1 base respectively, with 7 bases between them. Germline values: CDR1 SGDLS, CDR2 YYNGEE. This chain's CDR3 is CASSVGLGNTEAFF. In nucleotides, the CDR3 is TGTGCCAGCAGCGTAGGCCTGGGGAACACTGAAGCTTTCTTT.

This clone was seen a few times. At the DNA level, this CDR3 is encoded by other sequences in the same sample as well. This rearrangement joins TRBV13 to TRBJ2-3; weak D call: TRBD1 (5 bases). The CDR3 totals 12 residues. V dropped 4 bases and J dropped 6 bases, with 8 bases sitting between them. The germline CDR1 and CDR2 sequences are PRHDT and FYEKMQ (reference sequence). CDR3 DNA: TGTGCCAGCAGCTCCCAGGGCGATACGCAGTATTTT. Translated: CASSSQGDTQYF.

V is TRBV2 and J is TRBJ1-1; D uncertain. Germline lookup yields CDR1 SNHLY and CDR2 FYNNEI. V dropped 11 bases and J dropped 0 bases, with 13 bases sitting between them. This CDR3 has 13 amino acids. The CDR3 protein is CALQTEMNTEAFF. The CDR3 DNA reads TGTGCCCTTCAGACGGAGATGAACACTGAAGCTTTCTTT.

This clone was seen more than once but under ten times. The CDR3 region is CASSSKAGFQSEKLFF. Here the CDR3 DNA reads TGTGCCAGCAGCTCGAAGGCGGGGTTCCAGAGTGAAAAACTGTTTTTT. The chain uses TRBV2 and TRBJ1-4; D is ambiguous. Trimming stripped 6 bases from V and 7 bases from J, with 21 bases between. Germline V lookup: CDR1 SNHLY, CDR2 FYNNEI. CDR3 length equals 16 residues. Looking up the rest from reference TRBV2 and TRBJ1-4 gives the full variable domain: EPEVTQTPSHQVTQMGQEVILRCVPISNHLYFYWYRQILGQKVEFLVSFYNNEISEKSEIFDDQFSVERPDGSNFTLKIRSTKLEDSAMYFCASSSKAGFQSEKLFFGSGTQLSVL.

There are many counts of this clone. The V and J genes are TRBV28 and TRBJ1-5; maybe TRBD1 (5 bases). Germline V gene data show CDR1 as MDHEN and CDR2 as SYDVKM. The V gene lost 7 bases and the J gene lost 9 bases, with 19 bases spanning the gap. This CDR3 has 14 amino acids. The CDR3 DNA reads TGTGCCAGCAAATTCGGAGACAGCCTTTTGCCCCAGCATTTT. Protein product: CASKFGDSLLPQHF.

The chain carries TRBV7-9 and TRBJ2-4, with D possibly TRBD1 on 5 matching bases. This CDR3 is 13 amino acids long. Trimming took 8 bases from V and 6 from J, leaving 14 bases between them. CDR1 SEHNR and CDR2 FQNEAQ come from the germline V gene (reference sequence). CDR3 nucleotides: TGTGCCAGCTCAGGGTACAGTTTAAACATTCAGTACTTC. Protein product: CASSGYSLNIQYF.

This CDR3 reads CASSVWEGDTEAFF. Written as DNA, the CDR3 is TGTGCCAGCAGCGTATGGGAAGGGGACACTGAAGCTTTCTTT. The chain employs TRBV9 and TRBJ1-1, with a tentative D call TRBD1 (5 bases). CDR3 length: 14 amino acids. With 1 base removed from V and 3 bases from J, the gap between germline ends came to 10 bases. Germline V gene data show CDR1 as SGDLS and CDR2 as YYNGEE.

The chain recombines TRBV2 with TRBJ2-3, with D unclear. CDR1 and CDR2 (germline): SNHLY, FYNNEI. V dropped 4 bases and J dropped 0 bases, with 11 bases sitting between them. The CDR3 has 15 residues. The CDR3 nucleotides are TGTGCCAGCAGTGCCCCCCCTACTAGCACAGATACGCAGTATTTT. Protein product: CASSAPPTSTDTQYF.

J is TRBJ2-7 and V is TRBV5-1, with D uncertain. The CDR3 runs to 14 residues. V dropped 0 bases and J dropped 1 base, with 8 bases sitting between them. Germline loops: CDR1 SGHRS, CDR2 YFSETQ. The CDR3 here is CASSLEDGSYEQYF. In nucleotides, the CDR3 is TGCGCCAGCAGCTTGGAAGATGGTTCCTACGAGCAGTACTTC.

The V call is TRBV27, the J call TRBJ1-2; 7 bases map to TRBD1. With 6 bases clipped from V and 9 bases from J, the junction kept 16 bases outside the gene matches. Germline CDR1 MNHEY, CDR2 SMNVEV (reference sequence). The CDR3 consists of 15 residues. The CDR3 bases are TGTGCCAGCAGGACAGGACAGGATCCTCTTAAGAGCTACACCTTC. The encoded protein is CASRTGQDPLKSYTF.

The chain recombines TRBV13 with TRBJ2-5; 7 nucleotides line up with TRBD1. The CDR3 contains 17 residues. Trimming removed 0 bases from V and 2 bases from J; junction bases left unmatched: 9. CDR1 is PRHDT and CDR2 is FYEKMQ in the germline V gene (reference sequence). In DNA, the CDR3 is TGTGCCAGCAGCTTAGGCGGAACAGGGGCGATACAAGAGACCCAGTACTTC. It translates to CASSLGGTGAIQETQYF.

The chain employs TRBV5-5 and TRBJ2-7; D unresolved. The germline gives CDR1 SGHKS, CDR2 YYEKEE (reference sequence). The CDR3 runs to 13 residues. V lost 2 bases to trimming and J lost 3 bases, with 9 bases between them. CDR3 DNA sequence: TGTGCCAGCAGCTTCCCAGGTGGCTACGAGCAGTACTTC. It translates to CASSFPGGYEQYF.

This chain joins TRBV29-1 and TRBJ2-1, with unresolved D. Germline V gene sequence: CDR1 SQVTM, CDR2 ANQGSEA. This CDR3 is built from 12 residues. Trimming stripped 7 bases from V and 8 bases from J, with 15 bases between. DNA of the CDR3: TGCAGCGCTCCCCACAGACCCGATGAGCAGTTCTTC. It translates to CSAPHRPDEQFF.

This sequence joins TRBV2 and TRBJ1-5; D is possibly TRBD1 (6 bases). This CDR3 comprises 15 residues. V was pared by 1 base and J by 10 bases, with 17 bases between. The germline V gene encodes CDR1 SNHLY and CDR2 FYNNEI. The CDR3, as DNA: TGTGCCAGCAGTGAAGAGCTGGCAGGGGCCCGACCCCAGCATTTT. Protein product: CASSEELAGARPQHF.

This sequence joins TRBV7-2 and TRBJ2-6; no firm D call. This CDR3 spans 18 amino acids. The ends were cut back, 1 base at V and 1 base at J, with 14 bases in the middle. Germline lookup yields CDR1 SGHTA and CDR2 FQGNSA. In DNA form, the CDR3 reads TGTGCCAGCAGCTTAGTATATAGGCTAGAATCTGGGGCCAACGTCCTGACTTTC. Its protein is CASSLVYRLESGANVLTF.

The chain is built from TRBV29-1 and TRBJ2-2; D is possibly TRBD2 (5 bases). Germline lookup yields CDR1 SQVTM and CDR2 ANQGSEA. V lost 7 bases, J lost 3 bases, and 12 bases lay in between. The CDR3 extends over 13 amino acids. DNA of the CDR3: TGCAGCGCCGCGCGGGCGGACACCGGGGAGCTGTTTTTT. Amino acid sequence: CSAARADTGELFF.

This chain's CDR3 is CASSLGTGGDEQYF. The CDR3 region has the DNA TGTGCCAGCAGCTTAGGGACAGGGGGCGACGAGCAGTACTTC. The rearrangement uses TRBV5-6 and TRBJ2-7; 12 positions agree with TRBD1. Unmatched junction bases numbered 2, after V lost 2 bases and J lost 5 bases. Per germline, CDR1 SGHDT and CDR2 YYEEEE. The CDR3 covers 14 residues.

The chain is built from TRBV28 and TRBJ2-1; no firm D call. This CDR3 comprises 11 residues. V was cut by 8 bases and J by 6 bases, with 8 bases left in between. CDR1 and CDR2 from the germline V gene are MDHEN and SYDVKM. CDR3 in amino acids: CASELGNEQFF. The CDR3 DNA reads TGTGCCAGCGAGCTTGGCAATGAGCAGTTCTTC.

This chain links TRBV5-4 with TRBJ2-7, with 9 positions matching TRBD1. V shed 2 bases and J 5 bases; nucleotides not matched to a gene: 5. From germline, CDR1 is SGHNT and CDR2 YYREEE (reference sequence). There are 14 residues in the CDR3. The CDR3 DNA is TGTGCCAGCAGCTTCGGGACAGGGTTAAACGAGCAGTACTTC. Translated, it gives CASSFGTGLNEQYF.